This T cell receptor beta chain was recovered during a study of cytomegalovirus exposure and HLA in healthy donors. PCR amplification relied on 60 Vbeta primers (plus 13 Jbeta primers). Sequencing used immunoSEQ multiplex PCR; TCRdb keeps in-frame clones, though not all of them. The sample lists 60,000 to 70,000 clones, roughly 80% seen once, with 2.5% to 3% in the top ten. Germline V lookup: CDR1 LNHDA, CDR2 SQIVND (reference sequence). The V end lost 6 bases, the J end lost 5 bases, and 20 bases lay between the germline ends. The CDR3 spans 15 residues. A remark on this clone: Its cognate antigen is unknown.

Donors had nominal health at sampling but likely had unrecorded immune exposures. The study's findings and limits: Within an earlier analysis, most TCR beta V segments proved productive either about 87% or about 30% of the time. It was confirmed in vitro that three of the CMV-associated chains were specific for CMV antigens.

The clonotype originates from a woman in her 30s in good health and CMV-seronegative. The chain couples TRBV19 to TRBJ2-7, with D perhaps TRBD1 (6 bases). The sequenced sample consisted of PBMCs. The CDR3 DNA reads TGTGCCAGTAGCTTACAGGGAGCTAGGGTGGACGAGCAGTACTTC. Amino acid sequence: CASSLQGARVDEQYF.